This T cell receptor (beta chain) was observed in a study of cytomegalovirus exposure and HLA in healthy donors. As for the study in general: In terms of ancestry, the Caucasian-associated cluster contained roughly 81% of the approximately 380 genotyped donors.

PCR employed 60 Vbeta and 13 Jbeta primers. Generated by immunoSEQ multiplex PCR, the TCRdb table keeps only in-frame clones and is missing some. Of under 200,000 clones in the sample, approximately 82% are singletons; the top ten hold approximately 1.5%. The V gene end was trimmed by 4 bases and the J gene end by 8 bases; junction bases not matched to a gene: 7. The CDR3 sequence is 14 residues long. From germline, CDR1 is SGHDN and CDR2 FVKESK. With respect to this clone: The antigen is unknown.

The donors (healthy individuals) were bone marrow donors. Broader study findings: Owing to their indistinguishability, certain V segments, notably TRBV6-2 and TRBV6-3, were excluded. Available immune exposure information covered CMV serostatus only.

Sequences were obtained from PBMCs. The clonotype originates from a woman between 18 and 29 years old in good health and CMV-seronegative. J is TRBJ1-2 and V is TRBV14; 10 positions match TRBD1. The CDR3 here is CASSPRQGAGGYTF. CDR3 DNA sequence: TGTGCCAGCAGCCCTCGACAGGGGGCGGGGGGCTACACCTTC.